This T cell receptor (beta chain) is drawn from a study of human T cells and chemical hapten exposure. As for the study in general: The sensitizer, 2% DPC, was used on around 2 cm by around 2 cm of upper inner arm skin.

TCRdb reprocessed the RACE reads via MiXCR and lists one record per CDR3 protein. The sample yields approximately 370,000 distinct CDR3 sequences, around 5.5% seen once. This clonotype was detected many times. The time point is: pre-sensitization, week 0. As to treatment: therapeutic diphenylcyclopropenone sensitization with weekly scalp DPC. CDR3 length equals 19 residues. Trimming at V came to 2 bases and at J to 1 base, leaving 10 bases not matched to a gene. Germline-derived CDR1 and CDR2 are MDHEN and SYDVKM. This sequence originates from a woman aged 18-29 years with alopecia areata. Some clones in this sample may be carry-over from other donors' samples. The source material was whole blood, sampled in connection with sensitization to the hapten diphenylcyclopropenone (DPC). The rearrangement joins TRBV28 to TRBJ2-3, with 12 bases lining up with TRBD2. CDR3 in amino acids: CASSLDLAGGPWGTDTQYF. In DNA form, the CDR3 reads TGTGCCAGCAGTTTAGATCTAGCGGGGGGGCCATGGGGCACAGATACGCAGTATTTT.